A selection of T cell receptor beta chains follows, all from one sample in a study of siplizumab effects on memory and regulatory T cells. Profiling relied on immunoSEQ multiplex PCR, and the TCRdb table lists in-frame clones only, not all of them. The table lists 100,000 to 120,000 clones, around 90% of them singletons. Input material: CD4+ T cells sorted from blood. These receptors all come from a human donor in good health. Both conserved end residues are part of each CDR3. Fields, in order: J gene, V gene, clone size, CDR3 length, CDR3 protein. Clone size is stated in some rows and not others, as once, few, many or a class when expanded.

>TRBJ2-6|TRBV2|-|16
CASSRGRFSGANVLTF
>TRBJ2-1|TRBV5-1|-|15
CASSLGRGVYNEQFF
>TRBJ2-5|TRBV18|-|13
CASSKGTEETQYF
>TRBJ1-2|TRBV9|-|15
CASTPAGVANYGYTF
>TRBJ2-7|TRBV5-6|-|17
CASSLIAGTSGTYEQYF
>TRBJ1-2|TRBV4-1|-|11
CASSQDTSYTF
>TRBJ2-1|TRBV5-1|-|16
CASSLIGTGMTREQFF
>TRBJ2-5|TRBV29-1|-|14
CSGAGTSGQETQYF
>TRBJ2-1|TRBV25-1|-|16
CASSELAGGSYNEQFF
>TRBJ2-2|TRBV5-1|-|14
CASSLDGGTGELFF
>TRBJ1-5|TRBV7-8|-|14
CASSAGQINQPQHF
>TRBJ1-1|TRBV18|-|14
CASSATGVNTEAFF
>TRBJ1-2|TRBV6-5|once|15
CASSYSTAGSYGYTF
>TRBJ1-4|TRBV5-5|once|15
CASSVNGEGDEKLFF
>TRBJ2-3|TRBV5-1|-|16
CASSLGTSAGGDTQYF
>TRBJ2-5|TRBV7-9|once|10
CASSRETQYF
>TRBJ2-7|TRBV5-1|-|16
CASSLQAAGGQYEQYF
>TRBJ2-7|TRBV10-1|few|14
CASSAGAVGGEQYF
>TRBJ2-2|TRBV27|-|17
CASRKESTGGSPGELFF
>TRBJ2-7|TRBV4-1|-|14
CASSQGQGSYEQYF
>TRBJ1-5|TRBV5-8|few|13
CASSLDGYQPQHF
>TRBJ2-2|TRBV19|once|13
CASSIDGAGELFF
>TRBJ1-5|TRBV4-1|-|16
CASSQGQGAQGEPQHF
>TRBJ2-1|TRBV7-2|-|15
CASSLRDSSTHEQFF
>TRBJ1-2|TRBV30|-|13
CAWGPESNYGYTF
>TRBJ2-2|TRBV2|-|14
CASMVLAGAGELFF
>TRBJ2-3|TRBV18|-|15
CASSPYMGAPDTQYF
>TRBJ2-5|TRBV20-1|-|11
CRGGQGETQYF
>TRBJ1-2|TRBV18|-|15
CASSPGGVTNYGYTF
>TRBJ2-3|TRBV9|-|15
CASSVAGQHTDTQYF
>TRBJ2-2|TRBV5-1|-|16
CASSSLQGSEPGELFF
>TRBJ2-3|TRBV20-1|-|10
CSPFTDTQYF
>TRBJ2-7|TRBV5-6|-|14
CASRYGRYTYEQYF
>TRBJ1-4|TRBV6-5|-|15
CASSYSTGIGEKLFF
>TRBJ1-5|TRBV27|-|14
CASSAGMGNQPQHF
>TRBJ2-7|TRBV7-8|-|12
CASSLKGSEQYF
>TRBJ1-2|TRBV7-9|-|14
CASSPSGPQNGYTF
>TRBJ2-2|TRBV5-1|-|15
CASSLVQANTGELFF
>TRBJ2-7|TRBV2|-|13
CASSASSVGEQYF
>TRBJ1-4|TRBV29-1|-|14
CSVPDRTTNEKLFF